This passage covers 14 T cell receptor beta chains from one sample sequenced in a study of PD-L1 blockade in urothelial cancer. Data came from immunoSEQ multiplex PCR; TCRdb stores just in-frame clones and leaves some out. The sample holds some 100,000 clones, roughly nine tenths seen once. This sample comprised PBMCs, obtained around atezolizumab (anti-PD-L1) treatment. These receptors all come from an elderly woman with urothelial cancer.

J is TRBJ2-2 and V is TRBV15; 7 bases fit TRBD1. J lost 0 bases, V lost 1 base, and 2 bases had no gene match. Germline V gives CDR1 LNHNV, CDR2 YYDKDF (reference sequence). The CDR3 is made up of 16 amino acids. The CDR3 reads CATSRGTGSNTGELFF. The CDR3, as DNA: TGTGCCACCAGCAGAGGGACAGGTTCGAACACCGGGGAGCTGTTTTTT.

The chain joins TRBV30 to TRBJ2-7; 9 nucleotides agree with TRBD1. The CDR3 is 12 amino acids. Germline CDR1 and CDR2: GTSNPN and SVGIG (reference sequence). V shed 7 bases, J shed 7 bases, and the junction held 8 bases outside the gene matches. CDR3 loop: CASTGGPFEQYF. CDR3 in DNA: TGTGCCTCTACAGGGGGCCCTTTTGAGCAGTACTTC.

The chain is built from TRBV27 and TRBJ1-1; D ambiguous. The CDR3 covers 15 residues. In germline, CDR1 is MNHEY, CDR2 SMNVEV (reference sequence). V was pared by 3 bases and J by 1 base, with 12 bases between. CDR3 in amino acids: CASSFSSVGNTEAFF. As DNA, the CDR3 is TGTGCCAGCAGTTTTAGTTCTGTTGGGAACACTGAAGCTTTCTTT.

There are a few counts of this clone. V and J are TRBV7-3 and TRBJ1-1; no firm D call. Germline loops: CDR1 SGHTA, CDR2 FQGTGA. V lost 5 bases and J lost 4, with 11 bases in between. CDR3 size: 13 residues. The CDR3 DNA reads as TGTGCCAGCAGCCCACAGATCGGCACTGAAGCTTTCTTT. It codes for CASSPQIGTEAFF.

This clone has a single count. J is TRBJ1-5 and V is TRBV7-8, with 10 bases fitting TRBD1. CDR3 size: 14 residues. With 5 bases clipped from V and 5 bases from J, the junction kept 3 bases outside the gene matches. CDR1 is SGHVS and CDR2 is FQNEAQ in the germline V gene. CDR3: CASSPDRGDQPQHF. The DNA for the CDR3 is TGTGCCAGCAGCCCGGACAGGGGGGATCAGCCCCAGCATTTT.

The rearrangement links TRBV6-1 to TRBJ1-5, with a tentative D call TRBD1 (6 bases). Per germline, CDR1 MNHNS and CDR2 SASEGT. This CDR3 has 15 residues. V lost 6 bases and J lost 1, with 13 bases in between. The CDR3 here is CASSPTGNSNQPQHF. CDR3 in DNA: TGTGCCAGCAGCCCCACAGGGAACAGCAATCAGCCCCAGCATTTT.

CDR3 in amino acids: CASSNGGDYNEQFF. CDR3 coding DNA: TGCGCCAGCAGTAACGGGGGAGACTACAATGAGCAGTTCTTC. The chain links TRBV5-1 to TRBJ2-1; a possible D gene is TRBD2 (6 bases). CDR1 is SGHRS and CDR2 is YFSETQ in the germline V gene. Deletions cut 5 bases from V and 3 bases from J, with 12 bases between. The CDR3 contains 14 residues.

This clone came up once. The chain couples TRBV12-5 to TRBJ1-1, with a possible D match to TRBD1 (6 bases). The V end lost 0 bases, the J end lost 0 bases, and 11 bases lay between the germline ends. In germline, CDR1 is LGHNT, CDR2 FRNRAP. This CDR3 is built from 16 residues. The CDR3 here is CASGLVVGQLNTEAFF. CDR3 nucleotide sequence: TGTGCTAGTGGTTTGGTAGTCGGACAGCTGAACACTGAAGCTTTCTTT.

V gene TRBV10-1 combines with J gene TRBJ2-2, with 8 nucleotides matching TRBD2. This CDR3 has 12 residues. Per the germline V gene, CDR1 is WNHNN and CDR2 is SYGVQD (reference sequence). V trimming: 7 bases; J trimming: 9 bases; junction bases outside the gene matches: 4. CDR3 region: CASTGGSRELFF. CDR3 DNA: TGCGCCAGCACGGGAGGGTCCCGGGAGCTGTTTTTT.

The rearrangement joins TRBV18 to TRBJ2-2; TRBD1 might be the D (5 bases). Trimming removed 3 bases at V and 2 bases at J, with 7 bases between. This CDR3 region has 14 residues. CDR1 is KGHSH, CDR2 LQKENI, per germline. CDR3 sequence reads: CASSPDTNTGELFF. DNA of the CDR3: TGTGCCAGCTCACCGGACACTAACACCGGGGAGCTGTTTTTT.

The chain recombines TRBV30 with TRBJ2-2; 14 bases fit TRBD2. With V trimmed by 1 base and J by 6 bases, 1 base remained unmatched. CDR3 length equals 15 residues. In germline, CDR1 is GTSNPN, CDR2 SVGIG (reference sequence). CDR3 coding DNA: TGTGCCTGGAGTGGGACTAGCGGGAGGTCCGGGGAGCTGTTTTTT. Its protein product is CAWSGTSGRSGELFF.

This chain links TRBV4-2 with TRBJ1-3; the D gene is possibly TRBD1 (5 bases). This CDR3 has 22 residues. Germline-derived CDR1 and CDR2 are LGHNA and YNFKEQ. Trimming left V 2 bases short and J 4 bases short, with 33 bases between. CDR3 loop: CASSQRRTGDMAGRMTGNTIYF. CDR3 in DNA: TGTGCCAGCAGCCAAAGACGAACGGGGGATATGGCAGGGAGAATGACAGGAAACACCATATATTTT.

The chain's CDR3 is CASRTTPNEQFF. The CDR3 nucleotides read TGTGCCAGCAGGACTACACCCAATGAGCAGTTCTTC. The genes are TRBV2 and TRBJ2-1; D may be TRBD2 (5 bases). In germline, CDR1 is SNHLY, CDR2 FYNNEI. Trimming pared 6 bases from V and 6 bases from J, leaving 9 bases between. The CDR3 contains 12 residues. The full variable domain, completed using reference TRBV2 and TRBJ2-1, is EPEVTQTPSHQVTQMGQEVILRCVPISNHLYFYWYRQILGQKVEFLVSFYNNEISEKSEIFDDQFSVERPDGSNFTLKIRSTKLEDSAMYFCASRTTPNEQFFGPGTRLTVL.

The gene calls are TRBV28 and TRBJ1-2, with 8 positions matching TRBD1. CDR3 length equals 17 residues. Germline V gives CDR1 MDHEN, CDR2 SYDVKM. Unmatched junction bases numbered 16, after V lost 3 bases and J lost 7 bases. The CDR3: CASSFYHRQGALGGYTF. For the CDR3, the DNA is TGTGCCAGCAGTTTCTATCATAGGCAGGGGGCGCTCGGTGGCTACACCTTC.